The following is a TCR beta chain sequence with its context. This record comes from a study of blood T cells in healthy people across ages. The use of a sample-barcoded 5' primer and a J-beta primer mix characterized a second PCR of roughly 6 to 11 cycles. TCRdb reprocessed the 5' RACE reads via MiXCR and lists one record per CDR3 protein. Among approximately 790,000 distinct CDR3 sequences listed, approximately 65% were seen once. This clonotype was obtained from a man aged 25-45 years in good health. What was sequenced was blood.

CDR3 amino acids: CASRGTGDSPLHF. In DNA form, the CDR3 reads TGCGCCAGCAGGGGGACAGGGGATTCACCCCTCCACTTT. The chain uses TRBV5-1 and TRBJ1-6; 10 nucleotides agree with TRBD1. V lost 5 bases, J lost 8 bases, and 1 base stayed unmatched. This CDR3 has 13 residues. Germline loops: CDR1 SGHRS, CDR2 YFSETQ.